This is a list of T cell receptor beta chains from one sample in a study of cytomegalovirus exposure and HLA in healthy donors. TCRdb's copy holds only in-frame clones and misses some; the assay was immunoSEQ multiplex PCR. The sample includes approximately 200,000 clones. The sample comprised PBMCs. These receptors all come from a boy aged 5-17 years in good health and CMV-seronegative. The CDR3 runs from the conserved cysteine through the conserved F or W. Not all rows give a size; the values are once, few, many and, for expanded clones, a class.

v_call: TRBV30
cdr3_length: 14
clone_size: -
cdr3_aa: CAWSGVQVGYEQFF

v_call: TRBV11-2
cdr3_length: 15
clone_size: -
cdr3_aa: CASSLGLVYTGELFF

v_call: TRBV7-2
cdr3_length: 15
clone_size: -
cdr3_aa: CASSLEAGNSYEQYF

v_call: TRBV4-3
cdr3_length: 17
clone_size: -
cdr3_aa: CASSLSGLAGGTDTQYF

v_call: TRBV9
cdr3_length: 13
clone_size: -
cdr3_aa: CASSDRANTEAFF

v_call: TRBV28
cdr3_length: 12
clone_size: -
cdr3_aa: CASSRETDTQYF

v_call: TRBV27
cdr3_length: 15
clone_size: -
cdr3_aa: CASATQGKHNYGYTF

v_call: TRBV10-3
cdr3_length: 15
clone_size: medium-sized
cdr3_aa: CAISIQGGDYTEAFF

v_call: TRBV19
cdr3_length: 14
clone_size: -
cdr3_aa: CASKLRRGSYEQYF

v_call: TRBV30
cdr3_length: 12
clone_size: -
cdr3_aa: CAWSVVVGEQYF

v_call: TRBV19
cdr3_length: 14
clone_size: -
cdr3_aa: CASSMGSGVSPLHF

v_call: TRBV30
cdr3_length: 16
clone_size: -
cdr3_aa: CAWSWTGGSAFGGYTF

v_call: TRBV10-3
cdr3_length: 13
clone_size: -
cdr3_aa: CAISEAHPGAGDF

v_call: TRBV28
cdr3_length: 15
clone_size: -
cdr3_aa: CASSRTGTASYGYTF

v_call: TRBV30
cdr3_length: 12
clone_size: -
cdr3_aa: CAWSWRSETQYF